Shown below are 28 T cell receptor beta chains from a single sample sequenced in a study of blood T cell repertoires in COVID-19. Libraries were prepared by immunoSEQ multiplex PCR; TCRdb keeps only in-frame clonotypes and omits some of them. The table shows about 50,000 clones, with around 85% occurring only once. Sample: peripheral blood. The receptor source for this set is a human donor in a cohort sampled during active COVID-19. The donor label of this sample is uncertain.

The gene calls are TRBV5-1 and TRBJ2-7; TRBD1 is a possible D gene (6 bases). V dropped 4 bases and J dropped 2 bases, with 19 bases sitting between them. The CDR3 has 16 residues. Germline CDR1 reads SGHRS; CDR2 reads YFSETQ. The CDR3 loop is CASSAQPGPGAYEQYF. The CDR3 DNA is TGCGCCAGCAGCGCCCAACCCGGGCCAGGGGCCTACGAGCAGTACTTC.

The chain carries TRBV6-5 and TRBJ1-4; TRBD1 aligns across 9 bases. Looked up from germline, CDR1 is MNHEY and CDR2 is SVGAGI. The ends lost 5 bases at V and 8 bases at J; junction bases unmatched: 6. This CDR3 region has 14 residues. CDR3 sequence reads: CASSPGTGQEKLFF. As DNA, the CDR3 is TGTGCCAGCAGTCCCGGGACAGGGCAGGAAAAACTGTTTTTT.

V is TRBV3-1 (or the pseudogene TRBV3-2) and J is TRBJ1-1; 7 bases match TRBD1. CDR1 is LGHDT, CDR2 YNNKEL, per germline (reference sequence). J lost 7 bases, V lost 6 bases, and 2 bases had no gene match. CDR3 size: 11 residues. The CDR3 here is CASSRQGEAFF. CDR3 sequence (DNA): TGTGCCAGCAGTAGACAGGGTGAAGCTTTCTTT.

This clone has only a few counts. The chain carries TRBV5-3 and TRBJ1-2; D is unclear. TRBV5-3 is an open reading frame, and its role is uncertain. This CDR3 is 15 amino acids long. V lost 0 bases and J 12 bases, leaving 21 bases between the germline ends. CDR3 loop: CARSLGTHTAQANTF. In nucleotides, the CDR3 is TGTGCCAGAAGCTTGGGCACACACACTGCTCAGGCTAACACCTTC.

The chain carries TRBV30 and TRBJ1-6, with 10 bases identical to TRBD1. CDR3 size: 19 residues. Unmatched junction bases numbered 12, after V lost 3 bases and J lost 1 base. Germline V gene sequence: CDR1 GTSNPN, CDR2 SVGIG (reference sequence). In DNA, the CDR3 is TGTGCCTGGAGCGGACTGGGACAGGGGCTTTTATCCTATAATTCACCCCTCCACTTT. Its translation: CAWSGLGQGLLSYNSPLHF.

This chain links TRBV6-6 with TRBJ1-1; 9 nucleotides match TRBD1. This CDR3 contains 13 residues. CDR1 and CDR2 (germline): MNHNY, SVGAGI (reference sequence). After removal of 5 bases from V and 6 bases from J, the junction contained 4 bases not matched to a gene. The CDR3 sequence: CASSARQGAEAFF. The DNA of the CDR3 is TGTGCCAGCAGTGCGCGACAGGGGGCTGAAGCTTTCTTT.

The rearrangement links TRBV6-5 to TRBJ1-6; a weak D match, TRBD1 (5 bases). Germline CDR1 MNHEY, CDR2 SVGAGI. V lost 6 bases and J lost 4, with 10 bases in between. CDR3 size: 14 residues. In DNA, the CDR3 is TGTGCCAGCAGCCAGGGCGATTATAATTCACCCCTCCACTTT. This encodes CASSQGDYNSPLHF.

The chain has TRBV19 and TRBJ1-2, with 9 bases aligning to TRBD1. Losses at the gene ends were 5 bases for V and 7 bases for J; bases not matched to a gene: 5. CDR1 is LNHDA and CDR2 is SQIVND in the germline V gene (reference sequence). This CDR3 contains 13 residues. This chain's CDR3 is CASSPDRGAGYTF. DNA of the CDR3: TGTGCCAGTAGTCCCGACAGGGGGGCTGGCTACACCTTC.

This chain joins TRBV7-2 and TRBJ1-1; D may be TRBD1 (5 bases). The CDR3 consists of 15 residues. Between the trimmed V and J ends, which lost 4 bases and 7 bases, there was a span of 19 bases. The germline V gene has CDR1 SGHTA and CDR2 FQGNSA. The CDR3: CASSSGRVAYSEAFF. CDR3 coding DNA: TGTGCCAGCAGCTCCGGCAGGGTCGCGTACAGTGAAGCTTTCTTT.

The CDR3 is CASSEGTGGGEQYF. The CDR3 nucleotides are TGTGCCAGCAGCGAGGGGACAGGGGGCGGCGAGCAGTACTTC. The chain recombines TRBV3-1 (or the pseudogene TRBV3-2) with TRBJ2-7, with 12 bases fitting TRBD1. V lost 5 bases, J lost 6 bases, and 5 bases stayed unmatched. CDR1 is LGHDT and CDR2 is YNNKEL in the germline V gene (reference sequence). The CDR3 totals 14 residues.

V and J are TRBV29-1 and TRBJ2-2, with 8 bases identical to TRBD2. CDR3 length: 14 residues. The germline V gene has CDR1 SQVTM and CDR2 ANQGSEA. After removal of 8 bases from V and 0 bases from J, the junction contained 5 bases not matched to a gene. The CDR3, as DNA: TGCAGCCGGGGGGGATCTCCGAACACCGGGGAGCTGTTTTTT. Protein sequence: CSRGGSPNTGELFF.

The chain links TRBV12-5 to TRBJ2-1, with TRBD2 matching over 12 bases. With V trimmed by 5 bases and J by 5 bases, 4 bases remained unmatched. The germline gives CDR1 LGHNT, CDR2 FRNRAP. The CDR3 covers 15 residues. CDR3 residues: CASGASGGAHNEQFF. In DNA, the CDR3 is TGTGCTAGTGGTGCTAGCGGGGGGGCCCACAATGAGCAGTTCTTC.

V is TRBV5-1 and J is TRBJ2-1; the match to TRBD2 covers 8 bases. The germline V gene has CDR1 SGHRS and CDR2 YFSETQ. J gave up 8 bases and V 0 bases, and 10 bases lay outside the gene matches. The length of the CDR3 is 16 residues. Written as DNA, the CDR3 is TGCGCCAGCAGCTTGGTCGGGACTAGGGTGCGCGATGAGCAGTTCTTC. Translation gives CASSLVGTRVRDEQFF.

The rearrangement uses TRBV2 and TRBJ2-7, with TRBD1 identical over 7 bases. CDR1 is SNHLY and CDR2 is FYNNEI in the germline V gene. The CDR3 runs to 13 residues. Trimming took 6 bases from V and 2 from J; bases not matched to a gene: 4. Here the CDR3 reads CASRGDSPYEQYF. The DNA of the CDR3 is TGTGCCAGCAGGGGGGACAGTCCCTACGAGCAGTACTTC.

This clone came up once. This sequence joins TRBV2 and TRBJ2-3; D is unclear. The CDR3 loop spans 15 amino acids. Germline V CDR1 and CDR2: SNHLY, FYNNEI. V was shortened by 1 base and J by 1 base, with 9 bases between the two germline ends. Written as DNA, the CDR3 is TGTGCCAGCAGTGAAGTGGGCGTTGGCACAGATACGCAGTATTTT. It encodes CASSEVGVGTDTQYF.

The rearrangement uses TRBV5-6 and TRBJ1-6; D perhaps matches TRBD1 (6 bases). With 0 bases removed from V and 7 bases from J, the gap between germline ends came to 14 bases. Germline CDR1 SGHDT, CDR2 YYEEEE. This CDR3 is 16 amino acids long. DNA of the CDR3: TGTGCCAGCAGCTTGGCCGCAGGGGACCCAAATTCACCCCTCCACTTT. Translating gives CASSLAAGDPNSPLHF.

The rearrangement uses TRBV18 and TRBJ2-2; 9 bases match TRBD1. The length of the CDR3 is 15 residues. Looked up from germline, CDR1 is KGHSH and CDR2 is LQKENI. With 3 bases clipped from V and 4 bases from J, the junction kept 3 bases outside the gene matches. The CDR3 region is CASSPGQGGTGELFF. CDR3 in DNA: TGTGCCAGCTCACCGGGACAGGGCGGCACCGGGGAGCTGTTTTTT. Filled out from reference TRBV18 and TRBJ2-2, the complete variable domain reads NAGVMQNPRHLVRRRGQEARLRCSPMKGHSHVYWYRQLPEEGLKFMVYLQKENIIDESGMPKERFSAEFPKEGPSILRIQQVVRGDSAAYFCASSPGQGGTGELFFGEGSRLTVL.

This chain links TRBV4-2 with TRBJ1-6; 9 nucleotides align to TRBD1. The CDR3 extends over 20 amino acids. Germline lookup yields CDR1 LGHNA and CDR2 YNFKEQ. The junction had 11 bases not matched to a gene; V was cut back by 0 bases and J by 2 bases. CDR3 region: CASSQDVGQGTSAYNSPLHF. DNA of the CDR3: TGTGCCAGCAGCCAAGATGTCGGACAGGGGACGAGCGCCTATAATTCACCCCTCCACTTT.

The rearrangement links TRBV5-1 to TRBJ2-1; D possibly corresponds to TRBD1 (7 bases). Trimming shortened V by 6 bases and J by 1 base, and 14 bases separated the two germline ends. Germline V gene lookup returns CDR1 SGHRS and CDR2 YFSETQ. This CDR3 comprises 15 residues. The CDR3 region is CASTSGDSSYNEQFF. CDR3 nucleotide sequence: TGCGCCAGCACTTCGGGGGACAGTTCCTACAATGAGCAGTTCTTC. The full variable domain, its missing parts supplied by reference TRBV5-1 and TRBJ2-1, is KAGVTQTPRYLIKTRGQQVTLSCSPISGHRSVSWYQQTPGQGLQFLFEYFSETQRNKGNFPGRFSGRQFSNSRSEMNVSTLELGDSALYLCASTSGDSSYNEQFFGPGTRLTVL.

The rearrangement links TRBV6-2 or TRBV6-3 to TRBJ2-1, with 10 bases matching TRBD2. In germline, CDR1 is MNHEY, CDR2 SVGEGT. V lost 6 bases and J lost 8; bases outside the gene matches: 10. CDR3 length equals 15 residues. The CDR3, as DNA: TGTGCCAGCAGCATGACTAGCGGGCCGGGGGATGAGCAGTTCTTC. As protein: CASSMTSGPGDEQFF.

The gene calls are TRBV2 and TRBJ1-1, with D possibly matching TRBD1 (5 bases). CDR3 size: 16 residues. Deletions cut 10 bases from V and 3 bases from J, with 24 bases between. CDR1 is SNHLY and CDR2 is FYNNEI in the germline V gene. For the CDR3, the DNA is TGTGCCACCCCCAAGGGTAGGGGTCGCCAGGACACTGAAGCTTTCTTT. It specifies CATPKGRGRQDTEAFF.

V usage is TRBV13 and J usage is TRBJ2-5; 12 bases are a match to TRBD2. Germline CDR1 is PRHDT and CDR2 is FYEKMQ (reference sequence). V shed 5 bases, J shed 5 bases, and the junction held 9 bases outside the gene matches. The CDR3 contains 16 residues. CDR3 protein: CASSERRLAGEETQYF. In DNA form, the CDR3 reads TGTGCCAGCAGCGAACGTCGACTAGCGGGGGAGGAGACCCAGTACTTC. Full variable domain (remainder filled in from reference TRBV13 and TRBJ2-5): AAGVIQSPRHLIKEKRETATLKCYPIPRHDTVYWYQQGPGQDPQFLISFYEKMQSDKGSIPDRFSAQQFSDYHSELNMSSLELGDSALYFCASSERRLAGEETQYFGPGTRLLVL.

This sequence joins TRBV6-1 and TRBJ1-5; D possibly corresponds to TRBD1 (5 bases). This CDR3 has 13 residues. Per germline, CDR1 MNHNS and CDR2 SASEGT. V lost 3 bases to trimming and J lost 6 bases, with 9 bases between them. CDR3 nucleotide sequence: TGTGCCAGCAGTGAGGGGGGGTTTCAGCCCCAGCATTTT. It yields the protein CASSEGGFQPQHF.

V usage is TRBV10-3 and J usage is TRBJ2-7, with unresolved D. Between the trimmed V and J ends, which lost 0 bases and 6 bases, there was a span of 3 bases. The CDR3 spans 11 residues. From germline, CDR1 is ENHRY and CDR2 SYGVKD. The CDR3 loop is CAISESGEQYF. The CDR3 coding sequence is TGTGCCATCAGTGAGTCCGGCGAGCAGTACTTC.

The chain employs TRBV3-1 (or the pseudogene TRBV3-2) and TRBJ1-3; D not certain. Trimming pared 2 bases from V and 3 bases from J, leaving 5 bases between. This CDR3 is 13 amino acids long. CDR1 and CDR2 (germline): LGHDT, YNNKEL (reference sequence). CDR3 nucleotides: TGTGCCAGCAGCCAAAACGGTGGAAACACCATATATTTT. Encoded protein: CASSQNGGNTIYF.

V usage is TRBV4-3 and J usage is TRBJ1-1; 9 bases agree with TRBD1. V lost 5 bases to trimming and J lost 7 bases; unmatched junction nucleotides: 32. Per the germline V gene, CDR1 is LGHNA and CDR2 is YSLEER. There are 22 residues in the CDR3. CDR3 in DNA: TGCGCCAGCAGCGTGGGGTGGTATGGACAGGGGAAATCGGGGTCTTGGGGGTTTGAAGCTTTCTTT. Residues: CASSVGWYGQGKSGSWGFEAFF.

This sequence joins TRBV6-5 and TRBJ2-3; 8 positions agree with TRBD2. Trimming took 8 bases from V and 2 from J; bases not matched to a gene: 6. Germline V gene sequence: CDR1 MNHEY, CDR2 SVGAGI. The CDR3 sequence is 14 residues long. The DNA of the CDR3 is TGTGCCAGCTCACTCGGACTAGCCACAGATACGCAGTATTTT. Translation: CASSLGLATDTQYF.

Comment on this clone: One junction end does not reproduce the germline sequence, and a read error may be involved. This chain uses TRBV2 with TRBJ1-5, with D uncertain. The CDR3 totals 13 residues. Germline V gives CDR1 SNHLY, CDR2 FYNNEI. CDR3 loop: CASTIRAEGGQNF. CDR3 in DNA: TGTGCCAGCACTATTAGGGCCGAGGGTGGGCAAAATTTT.